These 17 T cell receptor beta chains originate from one sample sequenced in a study of blood T cell repertoires in COVID-19. This table comes from immunoSEQ multiplex PCR, and its TCRdb copy is limited to in-frame clones, with some not included. The table lists hundreds of thousands of clones, around 86% of them singletons. Specimen: peripheral blood. These receptor sequences come from a woman aged 45-65 years with COVID-19, enrolled during active disease.

This clone showed up many times. The rearrangement uses TRBV7-9 and TRBJ2-1; D possibly corresponds to TRBD2 (6 bases). The CDR3 runs 16 residues. Between the trimmed V and J ends, which lost 1 base and 3 bases, there was a span of 13 bases. The germline V gene has CDR1 SEHNR and CDR2 FQNEAQ (reference sequence). CDR3 region: CASSLGVAAFYNEQFF. As DNA, the CDR3 is TGTGCCAGCAGCTTAGGAGTAGCGGCCTTCTACAATGAGCAGTTCTTC.

This clone was seen a single time. The chain employs TRBV24-1 and TRBJ2-1; D is perhaps TRBD2 (5 bases). Germline CDR1 KGHDR, CDR2 SFDVKD. The CDR3 length is 16 residues. V dropped 0 bases and J dropped 5 bases, with 13 bases sitting between them. CDR3 DNA: TGTGCCACCAGTGATTTGGGAGAACGGGGAGACAATGAGCAGTTCTTC. Residues: CATSDLGERGDNEQFF.

This rearrangement joins TRBV29-1 to TRBJ2-5; D gene unclear. Trimming shortened V by 2 bases and J by 5 bases, and 15 bases separated the two germline ends. The germline V gene has CDR1 SQVTM and CDR2 ANQGSEA. The CDR3 contains 14 residues. The CDR3 loop is CSVEMGRPQETQYF. DNA of the CDR3: TGCAGCGTTGAAATGGGCCGGCCACAGGAGACCCAGTACTTC.

On this clone itself: The sample holds other DNA sequences that translate to the same CDR3. This rearrangement joins TRBV7-2 to TRBJ2-1, with 7 bases fitting TRBD2. The CDR3 runs 14 residues. The trim removed 8 bases at V and 2 bases at J, leaving 6 bases unmatched. The germline CDR1 and CDR2 sequences are SGHTA and FQGNSA. CDR3 bases: TGTGCCAGCTCGTTGGCGGGAGCCTACAATGAGCAGTTCTTC. Amino acids: CASSLAGAYNEQFF. Complete variable domain (other parts from reference TRBV7-2 and TRBJ2-1): GAGVSQSPSNKVTEKGKDVELRCDPISGHTALYWYRQSLGQGLEFLIYFQGNSAPDKSGLPSDRFSAERTGGSVSTLTIQRTQQEDSAVYLCASSLAGAYNEQFFGPGTRLTVL.

V gene TRBV3-1 (or the pseudogene TRBV3-2) combines with J gene TRBJ2-1; 9 positions match TRBD2. V lost 5 bases, J lost 4 bases, and 9 bases stayed unmatched. From germline, CDR1 is LGHDT and CDR2 YNNKEL (reference sequence). The CDR3 is 16 amino acids. The CDR3 DNA follows: TGTGCCAGCAGCGGACCCTTAGCGGGAGCGTACAATGAGCAGTTCTTC. Translation: CASSGPLAGAYNEQFF.

V gene TRBV7-9 combines with J gene TRBJ2-1, with D perhaps TRBD1 (6 bases). V shed 2 bases and J shed 8 bases, with 16 bases lying between them. This CDR3 is 15 amino acids long. Germline CDR1 and CDR2: SEHNR and FQNEAQ (reference sequence). In DNA, the CDR3 is TGTGCCAGCAGCTTAAGGCAGGGGCGCCTCGATGAGCAGTTCTTC. It codes for CASSLRQGRLDEQFF.

The rearrangement links TRBV27 to TRBJ2-3; 8 bases align to TRBD2. The V gene's germline CDR1 is MNHEY and CDR2 SMNVEV (reference sequence). With 6 bases clipped from V and 2 bases from J, the junction kept 10 bases outside the gene matches. CDR3 length: 16 residues. CDR3 in amino acids: CASRTFAGGLTDTQYF. The CDR3 DNA follows: TGTGCCAGCAGGACTTTTGCGGGAGGACTCACAGATACGCAGTATTTT.

J is TRBJ1-1 and V is TRBV7-6; a weak D match, TRBD1 (5 bases). Trimming cost V 5 bases and J 1 base, with 17 bases left between them. Germline V lookup: CDR1 SGHVS, CDR2 FNYEAQ. The CDR3 spans 16 residues. CDR3 nucleotides: TGTGCCAGCAGCACTCCTACGGTAGGGGAGAACACTGAAGCTTTCTTT. Translation gives CASSTPTVGENTEAFF.

This chain links TRBV4-2 with TRBJ2-7; no clear D. V was pared by 1 base and J by 2 bases, with 3 bases between. This CDR3 region has 12 residues. In germline, CDR1 is LGHNA, CDR2 YNFKEQ. This CDR3 reads CASSQGAYEQYF. For the CDR3, the DNA is TGTGCCAGCAGCCAAGGCGCCTACGAGCAGTACTTC.

The chain has TRBV18 and TRBJ2-2; a weak D match, TRBD1 (5 bases). V was clipped by 4 bases and J by 0 bases, with 12 bases between them. CDR3 length: 16 residues. Germline lookup yields CDR1 KGHSH and CDR2 LQKENI. The CDR3 spells CASSLLPRANTGELFF. As DNA, the CDR3 is TGTGCCAGCTCACTACTCCCCAGGGCGAACACCGGGGAGCTGTTTTTT.

The CDR3 spells CASSPWTGSYNEQFF. For the CDR3, the DNA is TGCGCCAGCAGCCCTTGGACAGGGTCCTACAATGAGCAGTTCTTC. The chain employs TRBV4-1 and TRBJ2-1; 8 nucleotides line up with TRBD1. CDR1 is MGHRA, CDR2 YSYEKL, per germline. V shed 4 bases, J shed 1 base, and the junction held 3 bases outside the gene matches. This CDR3 comprises 15 residues.

The V gene is TRBV11-2, the J gene TRBJ1-2; D is unresolved. Germline V gene lookup returns CDR1 SGHAT and CDR2 FQNNGV. This CDR3 has 16 residues. V lost 5 bases to trimming and J lost 2 bases, with 18 bases between them. CDR3 nucleotide sequence: TGTGCCAGCAGCCCAGCTTTAACGGGTCAAAACTATGGCTACACCTTC. The encoded protein is CASSPALTGQNYGYTF. The variable domain in full, with the rest retrieved from reference TRBV11-2 and TRBJ1-2, is EAGVAQSPRYKIIEKRQSVAFWCNPISGHATLYWYQQILGQGPKLLIQFQNNGVVDDSQLPKDRFSAERLKGVDSTLKIQPAKLEDSAVYLCASSPALTGQNYGYTFGSGTRLTVV.

The chain couples TRBV4-2 to TRBJ1-2, with D maybe TRBD1 (5 bases). Germline CDR1 and CDR2: LGHNA and YNFKEQ. This CDR3 has 16 residues. The V gene lost 3 bases and the J gene lost 4 bases, with 18 bases spanning the gap. In nucleotides, the CDR3 is TGTGCCAGCAGCCAGCTCCAGGGAGGTGGTAGCTATGGCTACACCTTC. Its translation is CASSQLQGGGSYGYTF.

The V and J genes are TRBV30 and TRBJ1-1, with D possibly being TRBD1 (5 bases). The CDR3 has 14 residues. Germline V gene sequence: CDR1 GTSNPN, CDR2 SVGIG (reference sequence). Trimming took off 0 bases at V and 1 base at J, with 9 bases between the two ends. The chain's CDR3 is CAWSVKGRNTEAFF. The CDR3 region has the DNA TGTGCCTGGAGTGTAAAGGGGCGGAACACTGAAGCTTTCTTT.

The chain links TRBV7-2 to TRBJ2-7, with D possibly TRBD1 on 5 matching bases. CDR3 length equals 14 residues. Germline V gene data show CDR1 as SGHTA and CDR2 as FQGNSA. V lost 5 bases and J 3 bases, leaving 14 bases between the germline ends. This CDR3 is CASSGRVGLYEQYF. The DNA of the CDR3 is TGTGCCAGCAGCGGCCGGGTGGGGCTCTACGAGCAGTACTTC. The whole variable domain, remainder taken from reference TRBV7-2 and TRBJ2-7, is GAGVSQSPSNKVTEKGKDVELRCDPISGHTALYWYRQSLGQGLEFLIYFQGNSAPDKSGLPSDRFSAERTGGSVSTLTIQRTQQEDSAVYLCASSGRVGLYEQYFGPGTRLTVT.

The chain carries TRBV18 and TRBJ2-7; a possible D gene is TRBD2 (5 bases). The CDR3 has 15 residues. Germline V gene data show CDR1 as KGHSH and CDR2 as LQKENI. Trimming stripped 1 base from V and 3 bases from J, with 13 bases between. CDR3 residues: CASSPLRADYYEQYF. CDR3 DNA sequence: TGTGCCAGCTCACCACTCCGGGCAGACTACTACGAGCAGTACTTC.

CDR3 coding DNA: TGTGCCTCCTTAGCGCAGCGGAACACCGGGGAGCTGTTTTTT. Translating it yields CASLAQRNTGELFF. This chain uses TRBV2 with TRBJ2-2, with D tentatively TRBD2 (5 bases). V lost 11 bases, J lost 1 base, and 14 bases lay in between. Per the germline V gene, CDR1 is SNHLY and CDR2 is FYNNEI. The CDR3 loop spans 14 amino acids.